Listed below are T cell receptor beta chains from one sample, sequenced in a study of T cells after yellow fever vaccination. MiXCR was run by TCRdb on the 5' RACE reads, yielding one entry per CDR3 protein. The sample has 360,000 or so distinct CDR3 sequences, roughly 12% seen once. The specimen comprised PBMCs, sampled on the day of the first yellow fever vaccination. These receptors came from a man aged 18 to 30 who received the YFV17D yellow fever vaccine. The conserved cysteine and the conserved F or W are not part of the CDR3 here.

J gene: TRBJ1-1; V gene: TRBV11-2; CDR3 length: 13; CDR3 protein: ASSPTLTGVTEAF
J gene: TRBJ1-5; V gene: TRBV28; CDR3 length: 15; CDR3 protein: ASSLGDALYSNQPQH
J gene: TRBJ2-6; V gene: TRBV28; CDR3 length: 13; CDR3 protein: ASRQGSAGANVLT
J gene: TRBJ2-5; V gene: TRBV5-6; CDR3 length: 12; CDR3 protein: ASSSGPTDETQY
J gene: TRBJ2-2; V gene: TRBV28; CDR3 length: 12; CDR3 protein: ASSPGTFPGELF
J gene: TRBJ2-5; V gene: TRBV7-9; CDR3 length: 10; CDR3 protein: ASVRIQETQY
J gene: TRBJ1-2; V gene: TRBV2; CDR3 length: 12; CDR3 protein: ASSEEQGGYGYT
J gene: TRBJ2-4; V gene: TRBV10-3; CDR3 length: 12; CDR3 protein: AISESLAKNIQY
J gene: TRBJ1-3; V gene: TRBV4-3; CDR3 length: 12; CDR3 protein: ASSQEAALDTIY
J gene: TRBJ1-2; V gene: TRBV5-4; CDR3 length: 11; CDR3 protein: ASSSTRSYGYT
J gene: TRBJ2-1; V gene: TRBV10-3; CDR3 length: 12; CDR3 protein: AISEGNRGYEQF
J gene: TRBJ2-7; V gene: TRBV6-6; CDR3 length: 9; CDR3 protein: ASSWIYEQY
J gene: TRBJ1-5; V gene: TRBV18; CDR3 length: 12; CDR3 protein: ASSPDNYNQPQH
J gene: TRBJ2-7; V gene: TRBV5-8; CDR3 length: 13; CDR3 protein: ASSPRGDPYAEQY
J gene: TRBJ1-6; V gene: TRBV25-1; CDR3 length: 11; CDR3 protein: ASTTGAGSPLH
J gene: TRBJ1-2; V gene: TRBV5-1; CDR3 length: 15; CDR3 protein: ASSLGDRGMGNYGYT
J gene: TRBJ1-5; V gene: TRBV3-1; CDR3 length: 14; CDR3 protein: ASSQDLPGFNQPQH
J gene: TRBJ2-6; V gene: TRBV6-5; CDR3 length: 15; CDR3 protein: ASSYSRQSSGANVLT
J gene: TRBJ2-5; V gene: TRBV3-1; CDR3 length: 13; CDR3 protein: ASSRTGASRETQY
J gene: TRBJ2-1; V gene: TRBV6-5; CDR3 length: 16; CDR3 protein: ASSLGSSGGRGNNEQF
J gene: TRBJ2-2; V gene: TRBV12-3/TRBV12-4; CDR3 length: 13; CDR3 protein: ASRRELEEAGELF
J gene: TRBJ2-1; V gene: TRBV12-3/TRBV12-4; CDR3 length: 12; CDR3 protein: ASSGLAHYNEQF
J gene: TRBJ1-4; V gene: TRBV6-1; CDR3 length: 10; CDR3 protein: ASSVESRRLF
J gene: TRBJ2-5; V gene: TRBV7-3; CDR3 length: 13; CDR3 protein: ASSPSGGSDETQY
J gene: TRBJ1-1; V gene: TRBV29-1; CDR3 length: 10; CDR3 protein: SVEIGLGSAF
J gene: TRBJ1-1; V gene: TRBV27; CDR3 length: 11; CDR3 protein: ASSSFDSTEAF
J gene: TRBJ2-5; V gene: TRBV7-2; CDR3 length: 9; CDR3 protein: ASSTRVLQY
J gene: TRBJ2-3; V gene: TRBV4-1; CDR3 length: 11; CDR3 protein: ASAGGGTDTQY
J gene: TRBJ2-2; V gene: TRBV5-6; CDR3 length: 14; CDR3 protein: ASSMWTGTVTGELF
J gene: TRBJ2-3; V gene: TRBV5-4; CDR3 length: 14; CDR3 protein: ASSSRRTGGTDTQY
J gene: TRBJ2-3; V gene: TRBV12-3/TRBV12-4; CDR3 length: 13; CDR3 protein: ASSFLAGISDTQY
J gene: TRBJ1-6; V gene: TRBV6-5; CDR3 length: 13; CDR3 protein: ASRALVHRNSPLH
J gene: TRBJ2-1; V gene: TRBV9; CDR3 length: 13; CDR3 protein: ASSVRSLGGNEQF
J gene: TRBJ2-7; V gene: TRBV6-6; CDR3 length: 11; CDR3 protein: ASSDPNSYEQY
J gene: TRBJ2-5; V gene: TRBV7-2; CDR3 length: 12; CDR3 protein: ASSFQAGEETQY
J gene: TRBJ2-2; V gene: TRBV12-3/TRBV12-4; CDR3 length: 14; CDR3 protein: ASSTGTFPATGELF
J gene: TRBJ2-6; V gene: TRBV7-9; CDR3 length: 15; CDR3 protein: ASSVTHTGSGANVLT
J gene: TRBJ2-1; V gene: TRBV3-1; CDR3 length: 9; CDR3 protein: ASSQALQQF
J gene: TRBJ2-2; V gene: TRBV12-3/TRBV12-4; CDR3 length: 12; CDR3 protein: ASSLLTGPGELF
J gene: TRBJ2-2; V gene: TRBV28; CDR3 length: 13; CDR3 protein: ASSTRTGSTGELF
J gene: TRBJ2-1; V gene: TRBV3-1; CDR3 length: 15; CDR3 protein: ASSPTRGGGIVNEQF
J gene: TRBJ2-3; V gene: TRBV27; CDR3 length: 12; CDR3 protein: ASTNRGLTDTQY
J gene: TRBJ1-4; V gene: TRBV7-9; CDR3 length: 12; CDR3 protein: ASSGATWNEKLF
J gene: TRBJ1-4; V gene: TRBV4-3; CDR3 length: 14; CDR3 protein: ASSQDGPSLGEKLF
J gene: TRBJ2-3; V gene: TRBV18; CDR3 length: 13; CDR3 protein: ASSPLSGVSDTQY
J gene: TRBJ1-4; V gene: TRBV7-8; CDR3 length: 14; CDR3 protein: ASSFLPRGTNEKLF
J gene: TRBJ1-2; V gene: TRBV10-3; CDR3 length: 11; CDR3 protein: AIRSTDDVGYT
J gene: TRBJ2-3; V gene: TRBV7-2; CDR3 length: 11; CDR3 protein: ASSLVFPDTQY
J gene: TRBJ2-3; V gene: TRBV7-2; CDR3 length: 14; CDR3 protein: ASSLMPRGGLNTQY
J gene: TRBJ2-4; V gene: TRBV29-1; CDR3 length: 11; CDR3 protein: SVGGRTTGIQY
J gene: TRBJ1-5; V gene: TRBV20-1; CDR3 length: 10; CDR3 protein: SFGTENQPQH
J gene: TRBJ1-4; V gene: TRBV7-9; CDR3 length: 8; CDR3 protein: ASHNEKLF
J gene: TRBJ1-6; V gene: TRBV13; CDR3 length: 13; CDR3 protein: ASSFGQGENSPLH
J gene: TRBJ1-1; V gene: TRBV5-1; CDR3 length: 14; CDR3 protein: ASSLGTGWMNTEAF
J gene: TRBJ1-6; V gene: TRBV6-1; CDR3 length: 14; CDR3 protein: ASTPTRAAGNSPLH
J gene: TRBJ1-1; V gene: TRBV2; CDR3 length: 12; CDR3 protein: ASSDVGMNTEAF